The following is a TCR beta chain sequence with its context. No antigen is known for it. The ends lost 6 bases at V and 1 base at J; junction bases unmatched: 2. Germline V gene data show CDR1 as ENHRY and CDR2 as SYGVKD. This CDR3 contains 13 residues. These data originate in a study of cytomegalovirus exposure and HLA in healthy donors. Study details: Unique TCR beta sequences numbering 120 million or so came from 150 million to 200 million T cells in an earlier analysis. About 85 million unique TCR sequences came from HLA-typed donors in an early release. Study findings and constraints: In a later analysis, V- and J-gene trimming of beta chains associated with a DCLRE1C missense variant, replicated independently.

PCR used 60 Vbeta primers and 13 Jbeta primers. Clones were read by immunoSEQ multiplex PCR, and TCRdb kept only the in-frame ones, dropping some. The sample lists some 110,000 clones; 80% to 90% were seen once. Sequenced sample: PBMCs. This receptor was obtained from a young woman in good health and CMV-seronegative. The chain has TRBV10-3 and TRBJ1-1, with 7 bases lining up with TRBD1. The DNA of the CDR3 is TGTGCCATCAGCCGACAGGGGAACACTGAAGCTTTCTTT. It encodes CAISRQGNTEAFF.